These 28 T cell receptor beta chains were sequenced from one sample in a study of CD8 T cells in Susac syndrome. About 0.45 to 1 ug RNA was reverse transcribed with random hexamers. Via MiXCR, TCRdb re-called the immunoSEQ multiplex PCR reads, giving one row per CDR3 protein. The sample records about 120,000 distinct CDR3 sequences, approximately 96% being singletons. The sequenced material came from CD4+ T cells from PBMCs. The receptor set was obtained from a human donor with Susac syndrome.

The table lists this clonotype with a count of one. This rearrangement joins TRBV12-3 or TRBV12-4 to TRBJ2-4; D tentatively reads TRBD1 or TRBD2 (5 bases each). The V end lost 5 bases, the J end lost 3 bases, and 17 bases lay between the germline ends. CDR3 length: 16 amino acids. CDR3 coding DNA: TGTGCCAGCAGTCCCATCGGAGGTCAGGGCAAAAACATTCAGTACTTC. Translated, it gives CASSPIGGQGKNIQYF.

This clonotype was seen only a few times. This chain uses TRBV24-1 with TRBJ2-5; 7 nucleotides align to TRBD1. Trimming took 9 bases from V and 4 from J; bases not matched to a gene: 10. Germline V gene lookup returns CDR1 KGHDR and CDR2 SFDVKD. The CDR3 sequence is 14 residues long. This chain's CDR3 is CATFNRGRRETQYF. The CDR3 DNA sequence: TGTGCCACCTTCAACAGGGGAAGGCGAGAGACCCAGTACTTC.

The chain joins TRBV30 to TRBJ2-7, with no clear D. This CDR3 spans 11 amino acids. The ends were cut back, 0 bases at V and 6 bases at J, with 6 bases in the middle. Germline V gene data show CDR1 as GTSNPN and CDR2 as SVGIG (reference sequence). CDR3 residues: CAWSVTAEQYF. The CDR3 DNA reads as TGTGCCTGGAGTGTCACGGCCGAGCAGTACTTC.

The chain is built from TRBV28 and TRBJ1-5; D not certain. From germline, CDR1 is MDHEN and CDR2 SYDVKM. The CDR3 extends over 14 amino acids. Trimming took off 4 bases at V and 5 bases at J, with 12 bases between the two ends. CDR3 protein: CASSSYTGYQPQHF. CDR3 nucleotide sequence: TGTGCCAGCAGTTCATACACTGGATATCAGCCCCAGCATTTT.

This chain uses TRBV9 with TRBJ1-2, with TRBD1 identical over 7 bases. V lost 3 bases and J lost 2; bases outside the gene matches: 4. The CDR3 runs to 14 residues. Looked up from germline, CDR1 is SGDLS and CDR2 is YYNGEE. The CDR3 nucleotides read TGTGCCAGCAGCGACCGGACAGGCAACTATGGCTACACCTTC. Protein product: CASSDRTGNYGYTF. Complete variable domain (other parts from reference TRBV9 and TRBJ1-2): DSGVTQTPKHLITATGQRVTLRCSPRSGDLSVYWYQQSLDQGLQFLIQYYNGEERAKGNILERFSAQQFPDLHSELNLSSLELGDSALYFCASSDRTGNYGYTFGSGTRLTVV.

The genes are TRBV4-2 and TRBJ1-1, with 7 nucleotides matching TRBD1. The CDR3 extends over 16 amino acids. V was pared by 1 base and J by 0 bases, with 5 bases of the junction left unmatched. CDR1 is LGHNA and CDR2 is YNFKEQ in the germline V gene. In DNA form, the CDR3 reads TGTGCCAGCAGCCAAGGACAGGGTGGGATGAACACTGAAGCTTTCTTT. Translating gives CASSQGQGGMNTEAFF.

The J gene is TRBJ2-2, the V gene TRBV30; 7 bases agree with TRBD1. Germline trimming cut 0 bases from V and 2 bases from J; bases unmatched to any gene: 3. Germline values: CDR1 GTSNPN, CDR2 SVGIG (reference sequence). The CDR3 is 15 residues long. The CDR3 DNA reads TGTGCCTGGAGTGTCGACAGGGTTAACACCGGGGAGCTGTTTTTT. This encodes CAWSVDRVNTGELFF.

The chain joins TRBV6-5 to TRBJ2-5; D call uncertain. The germline gives CDR1 MNHEY, CDR2 SVGAGI. V was cut by 5 bases and J by 13 bases, with 23 bases left in between. The CDR3 totals 14 residues. The CDR3 is CASSTLGLQLPLYF. The CDR3 bases are TGTGCCAGCAGTACCCTTGGCCTACAGCTACCTCTGTACTTC.

This chain joins TRBV5-4 and TRBJ2-5, with D possibly being TRBD2 (6 bases). The CDR3 consists of 14 residues. Germline CDR1 reads SGHNT; CDR2 reads YYREEE (reference sequence). Trimming removed 2 bases from V and 3 bases from J, with 11 bases in between. Here the CDR3 DNA reads TGTGCCAGCAGCTTCGGGACTGTTAAAGAGACCCAGTACTTC. Translating it yields CASSFGTVKETQYF. The full variable domain, its missing parts supplied by reference TRBV5-4 and TRBJ2-5, is ETGVTQSPTHLIKTRGQQVTLRCSSQSGHNTVSWYQQALGQGPQFIFQYYREEENGRGNFPPRFSGLQFPNYSSELNVNALELDDSALYLCASSFGTVKETQYFGPGTRLLVL.

The chain combines TRBV6-5 with TRBJ2-5; 7 bases are a match to TRBD2. CDR1 MNHEY and CDR2 SVGAGI come from the germline V gene. V lost 2 bases to trimming and J lost 4 bases; unmatched junction nucleotides: 4. CDR3 length equals 14 residues. The CDR3 sequence: CASSYGRERETQYF. DNA of the CDR3: TGTGCCAGCAGTTACGGGAGGGAGCGAGAGACCCAGTACTTC.

The V gene is TRBV9, the J gene TRBJ2-5; no definite D call. The V gene's germline CDR1 is SGDLS and CDR2 YYNGEE. The V end was cut by 5 bases, the J end by 1 base, with 6 bases between. The CDR3 has 12 amino acids. The CDR3 DNA is TGTGCCAGCAGTAAGGGCCAAGAGACCCAGTACTTC. Its translation: CASSKGQETQYF. Variable domain in full (rest from reference TRBV9 and TRBJ2-5): DSGVTQTPKHLITATGQRVTLRCSPRSGDLSVYWYQQSLDQGLQFLIQYYNGEERAKGNILERFSAQQFPDLHSELNLSSLELGDSALYFCASSKGQETQYFGPGTRLLVL.

This clonotype was seen a single time. The V gene is TRBV6-5, the J gene TRBJ1-2; no definite D call. The CDR3 length is 12 residues. V gave up 3 bases and J gave up 1 base, with 3 bases separating them. Germline CDR1 is MNHEY and CDR2 is SVGAGI. CDR3 protein: CASSYSNYGYTF. DNA of the CDR3: TGTGCCAGCAGTTATAGTAACTATGGCTACACCTTC.

The chain recombines TRBV24-1 with TRBJ2-4, with D uncertain. The CDR3 loop spans 15 amino acids. The V gene lost 4 bases and the J gene lost 0 bases, with 9 bases spanning the gap. Germline V gene lookup returns CDR1 KGHDR and CDR2 SFDVKD. Here the CDR3 reads CATSDSDGAKNIQYF. CDR3 DNA sequence: TGTGCCACCAGTGACTCCGACGGAGCCAAAAACATTCAGTACTTC.

The chain couples TRBV20-1 to TRBJ2-3, with 12 bases lining up with TRBD2. The CDR3 spans 15 residues. In germline, CDR1 is DFQATT, CDR2 SNEGSKA (reference sequence). With V trimmed by 5 bases and J by 6 bases, 9 bases remained unmatched. CDR3: CSAFKTSGSPDTQYF. CDR3 DNA: TGCAGTGCTTTTAAGACTAGCGGGAGCCCCGATACGCAGTATTTT.

This clonotype was counted a single time. The rearrangement links TRBV27 to TRBJ1-2; 7 nucleotides align to TRBD1. There are 13 residues in the CDR3. V gave up 4 bases and J gave up 7 bases; unmatched junction bases: 6. Germline V gene sequence: CDR1 MNHEY, CDR2 SMNVEV (reference sequence). The CDR3 nucleotides are TGTGCCAGCAGTTACGGGGCAGGGGGTGGCTACACCTTC. As protein: CASSYGAGGGYTF.

CDR3 nucleotide sequence: TGTGCCAGCAGTCGGACTAGCGCACCCGGCGAGCAGTACTTC. This sequence encodes CASSRTSAPGEQYF. The chain combines TRBV6-2 or TRBV6-3 with TRBJ2-7; 9 nucleotides align to TRBD2. Germline-derived CDR1 and CDR2 are MNHEY and SVGEGT. After removal of 5 bases from V and 6 bases from J, the junction contained 8 bases not matched to a gene. This CDR3 has 14 amino acids.

V is TRBV30 and J is TRBJ1-3; possibly TRBD1 for D (5 bases). Germline V lookup: CDR1 GTSNPN, CDR2 SVGIG (reference sequence). The CDR3 runs 13 residues. Trimming took 8 bases from V and 7 from J, leaving 18 bases between them. The CDR3 spells CARSVGTGNTIYF. In DNA form, the CDR3 reads TGTGCCCGTAGTGTCGGCACAGGTAACACCATATATTTT.

This rearrangement joins TRBV14 to TRBJ2-5, with 11 bases matching TRBD2. With V trimmed by 0 bases and J by 2 bases, 8 bases remained unmatched. This CDR3 region has 18 residues. Germline V lookup: CDR1 SGHDN, CDR2 FVKESK. DNA for the CDR3: TGTGCCAGCAGCCAAGATGATCCGGGACTAGCGGAACAAGAGACCCAGTACTTC. Translating it yields CASSQDDPGLAEQETQYF.

The chain employs TRBV29-1 and TRBJ2-7, with D possibly TRBD2 on 7 matching bases. CDR3 size: 16 residues. V dropped 5 bases and J dropped 0 bases, with 20 bases sitting between them. The V gene's germline CDR1 is SQVTM and CDR2 ANQGSEA. CDR3 sequence (DNA): TGCAGCGTTTCTTCCCCGGGGGGCGGGAGCTCCTACGAGCAGTACTTC. Translated: CSVSSPGGGSSYEQYF.

The J gene is TRBJ2-7, the V gene TRBV5-4; 11 bases map to TRBD2. The CDR3 sequence is 16 residues long. The V gene end was trimmed by 0 bases and the J gene end by 0 bases; junction bases not matched to a gene: 2. Germline V gene data show CDR1 as SGHNT and CDR2 as YYREEE (reference sequence). The CDR3 is CASSLEGLAASYEQYF. The CDR3 DNA reads TGTGCCAGCAGCTTGGAGGGACTAGCGGCCTCCTACGAGCAGTACTTC.

The V call is TRBV4-1, the J call TRBJ2-3; TRBD2 aligns across 13 bases. Per the germline V gene, CDR1 is MGHRA and CDR2 is YSYEKL. J was trimmed by 0 bases and V by 1 base; bases with no gene match: 10. CDR3 size: 20 residues. The DNA of the CDR3 is TGCGCCAGCAGCCAAGGGCGACTAGCGGGAGGATCATGGAGCACAGATACGCAGTATTTT. It encodes CASSQGRLAGGSWSTDTQYF.

This clonotype was found once. Germline is not matched at one junction end, which may reflect a read error. This chain links TRBV7-7 with TRBJ2-3; 7 nucleotides match TRBD1. The germline CDR1 and CDR2 sequences are SSHAT and FNYEAQ (reference sequence). This CDR3 has 16 amino acids. The DNA for the CDR3 is TGTGCTAGCAGCTTCTCGACAGGGAATAGCGCAGATACGCAGTATTTT. It is translated as CASSFSTGNSADTQYF.

The J gene is TRBJ2-5, the V gene TRBV2; D is possibly TRBD2 (5 bases). Germline CDR1 reads SNHLY; CDR2 reads FYNNEI. The germline V and J ends were trimmed by 6 bases and 7 bases, with 6 bases remaining between them. There are 10 residues in the CDR3. CDR3 nucleotide sequence: TGTGCCAGCAGGAGGGTGACCCAGTACTTC. Amino acids: CASRRVTQYF.

CDR3 DNA sequence: TGCAGCGTGTCGACTAGCGGGAACAGTCCGTACTTC. Translating it yields CSVSTSGNSPYF. The chain joins TRBV29-1 to TRBJ2-7; 11 bases align to TRBD2. Germline values: CDR1 SQVTM, CDR2 ANQGSEA. The CDR3 loop spans 12 amino acids. Losses at the gene ends were 6 bases for V and 12 bases for J; bases not matched to a gene: 10.

This sequence joins TRBV12-3 or TRBV12-4 and TRBJ2-7; 9 bases match TRBD1. V was clipped by 4 bases and J by 4 bases; unmatched bases: 5. This CDR3 region has 14 residues. CDR3 in amino acids: CASSSRDRVYEQYF. CDR3 DNA: TGTGCCAGCAGTTCCCGGGACAGGGTATACGAGCAGTACTTC.

The chain uses TRBV3-1 and TRBJ2-7, with D uncertain. Germline assignment: CDR1 LGHDT and CDR2 YNNKEL (reference sequence). With 4 bases removed from V and 2 bases from J, the gap between germline ends came to 12 bases. CDR3 length equals 14 residues. Here the CDR3 DNA reads TGTGCCAGCAGCCGCCTGAGTGGAACCTACGAGCAGTACTTC. Translation: CASSRLSGTYEQYF.

The J gene is TRBJ2-6, the V gene TRBV18; D unclear. V lost 3 bases and J lost 2, with 8 bases in between. The germline V gene encodes CDR1 KGHSH and CDR2 LQKENI. The CDR3 spans 15 residues. The CDR3 here is CASSPSTTGANVLTF. CDR3 in DNA: TGTGCCAGCTCACCCTCTACAACTGGGGCCAACGTCCTGACTTTC.

The chain is built from TRBV18 and TRBJ2-2; D unresolved. This CDR3 comprises 16 residues. Germline CDR1 is KGHSH and CDR2 is LQKENI. Trimming cost V 3 bases and J 0 bases, with 11 bases left between them. DNA for the CDR3: TGTGCCAGCTCACCCCCGAACGCTCCGAACACCGGGGAGCTGTTTTTT. Amino acids: CASSPPNAPNTGELFF. The full variable domain, rest sourced from reference TRBV18 and TRBJ2-2, is NAGVMQNPRHLVRRRGQEARLRCSPMKGHSHVYWYRQLPEEGLKFMVYLQKENIIDESGMPKERFSAEFPKEGPSILRIQQVVRGDSAAYFCASSPPNAPNTGELFFGEGSRLTVL.